The 4 T cell receptor beta chains below were found in one sample sequenced in a study of identical twins. TCRdb ran MiXCR on the 5' RACE reads and lists one entry per CDR3 protein. The sample carries around 450,000 distinct CDR3 sequences, approximately 15% recorded once. These records were also assigned to another study, of yellow fever vaccine responses in identical twins.

Material for sequencing was CD4+ T cells sorted from blood. These receptors were taken from a woman between 18 and 29 years old in good health.

This clonotype was observed at least ten times. The chain employs TRBV7-2 and TRBJ2-7; no clear D gene. Germline assignment: CDR1 SGHTA and CDR2 FQGNSA. The CDR3 covers 14 residues. V lost 1 base and J 1 base, leaving 8 bases between the germline ends. For the CDR3, the DNA is TGTGCCAGCAGCTTAGATCTCCTATCCTACGAGCAGTACTTC. Protein product: CASSLDLLSYEQYF.

The chain combines TRBV11-3 with TRBJ1-1, with D perhaps TRBD1 (5 bases). The CDR3 loop spans 14 amino acids. V was shortened by 4 bases and J by 1 base, with 10 bases between the two germline ends. Germline-derived CDR1 and CDR2 are SGHNT and YENEEA. The chain's CDR3 is CASSWGRGNTEAFF. The CDR3 DNA reads as TGTGCCAGCAGCTGGGGACGGGGGAACACTGAAGCTTTCTTT.

This clonotype was picked up many times. V is TRBV25-1 and J is TRBJ2-7, with TRBD1 as a possible D gene (6 bases). Germline-derived CDR1 and CDR2 are MGHDK and SYGVNS. Trimming shortened V by 4 bases and J by 3 bases, and 7 bases separated the two germline ends. CDR3 length: 12 amino acids. CDR3 loop: CASSGDNYEQYF. In nucleotides, the CDR3 is TGTGCCAGCAGTGGGGACAACTACGAGCAGTACTTC.

This clonotype was found a few times. Written as DNA, the CDR3 is TGTGCCAGCAGCGTCCCGACTCCAGATACGCAGTATTTT. Protein product: CASSVPTPDTQYF. The chain uses TRBV7-3 and TRBJ2-3, with unresolved D. The V end was cut by 5 bases, the J end by 4 bases, with 10 bases between. The CDR3 loop spans 13 amino acids. Germline V lookup: CDR1 SGHTA, CDR2 FQGTGA.